The clone carrying this TCR beta chain was counted a single time. The data originate from a study of tumor-infiltrating lymphocytes in primary liver carcinoma. The CDR3 is 16 residues long. Germline loops: CDR1 SEHNR, CDR2 FQNEAQ (reference sequence). V lost 9 bases, J lost 3 bases, and 8 bases stayed unmatched. Taking about 18-32 mg of unsorted bulk tissue, the authors co-extracted RNA and DNA. A constant-region primer served to make TCR beta cDNA from roughly 480 ng total RNA. ARM-PCR was slightly modified, and three nested multiplex PCR rounds with it gave rise to the TCR beta libraries. Use of TRBV1-TRBV30 forward primers with a C-beta reverse primer characterized the first two PCR rounds, which lasted around 9 cycles each. TCRdb passed the multiplex PCR reads through MiXCR, listing each CDR3 protein once. The repertoire has 85,000 to 100,000 distinct CDR3 sequences, about 70% of them found once; the top ten carry 27%.

The TCR comes from a middle-aged man with primary liver carcinoma and hepatitis B virus infection. The rearrangement joins TRBV7-9 to TRBJ2-3; the match to TRBD2 covers 14 bases. The sequenced material came from tumor-adjacent normal liver tissue. The CDR3: CARTPGTSGRTDTQYF. The CDR3 DNA follows: TGTGCCAGGACCCCGGGGACTAGCGGGAGAACAGATACGCAGTATTTT.